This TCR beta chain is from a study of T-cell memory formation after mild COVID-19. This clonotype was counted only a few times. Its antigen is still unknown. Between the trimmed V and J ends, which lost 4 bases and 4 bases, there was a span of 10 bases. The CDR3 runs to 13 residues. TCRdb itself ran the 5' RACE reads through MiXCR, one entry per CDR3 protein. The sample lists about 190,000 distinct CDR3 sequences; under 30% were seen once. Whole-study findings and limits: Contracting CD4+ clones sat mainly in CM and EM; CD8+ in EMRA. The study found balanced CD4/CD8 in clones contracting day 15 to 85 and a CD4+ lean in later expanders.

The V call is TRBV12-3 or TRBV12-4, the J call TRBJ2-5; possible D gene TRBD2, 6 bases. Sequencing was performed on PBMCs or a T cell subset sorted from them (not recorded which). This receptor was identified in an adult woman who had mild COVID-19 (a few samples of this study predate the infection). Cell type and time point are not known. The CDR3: CASSWRGLETQYF. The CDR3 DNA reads TGTGCCAGCAGTTGGCGGGGTTTAGAGACCCAGTACTTC.